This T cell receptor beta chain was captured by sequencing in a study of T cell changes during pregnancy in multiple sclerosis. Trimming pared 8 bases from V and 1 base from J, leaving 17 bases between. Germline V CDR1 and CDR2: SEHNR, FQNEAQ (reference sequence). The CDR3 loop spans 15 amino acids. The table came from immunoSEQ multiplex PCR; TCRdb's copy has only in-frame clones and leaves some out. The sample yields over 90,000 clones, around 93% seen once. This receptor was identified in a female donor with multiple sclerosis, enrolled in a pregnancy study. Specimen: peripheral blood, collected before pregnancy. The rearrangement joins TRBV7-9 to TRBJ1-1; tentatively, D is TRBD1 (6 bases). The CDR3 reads CASSLGGGRNTEAFF. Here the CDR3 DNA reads TGTGCCAGCTCCCTAGGGGGTGGAAGGAACACTGAAGCTTTCTTT.